The present TCR beta chain was sequenced within a study of cytomegalovirus exposure and HLA in healthy donors. V lost 5 bases to trimming and J lost 7 bases; unmatched junction nucleotides: 8. Germline lookup yields CDR1 GTSNPN and CDR2 SVGIG (reference sequence). The CDR3 has 13 amino acids. The PCR made use of 60 Vbeta and 13 Jbeta primers. Clones were read by immunoSEQ multiplex PCR, and TCRdb kept only the in-frame ones, dropping some. The sample consists of about 120,000 clones, approximately 75% of them appearing once. The sequence was obtained from a woman between 50 and 59 years old in good health and CMV-seronegative. The J gene is TRBJ2-7, the V gene TRBV30, with 10 bases fitting TRBD2. Sequenced input: PBMCs. CDR3: CAWRSGRHGEQYF. The CDR3 DNA reads as TGTGCCTGGCGTAGCGGGAGGCATGGAGAGCAGTACTTC.